The T cell receptor (beta chain) described here comes from a study of shared clonotypes between healthy human individuals (dated by TCRdb to between 2020 and 2021). Broadly, across the study: The cohort included three men and a couple of women between 18 and 49 years of age. Leukapheresis yielded between about 0.94 and 9 billion PBMCs per donor. Per donor, three plates each were used for CD4 naive and CD4 memory, two for CD8 naive, and one for CD8 memory. To estimate repertoire size and how much clonotype sharing occurs between individuals, the study deeply sequenced the blood TCR repertoires of 5 or 6 healthy adults. To increase sequencing depth and limit assay-specific biases, different laboratories used diverse techniques to prepare libraries and sequence TCR repertoires.

The junction carries 6 bases between V and J, which are trimmed by 5 bases and 2 bases respectively. Looking up the germline V gene (reference sequence) yields CDR1 LNHNV and CDR2 YYDKDF. Counted from cysteine to phenylalanine, this CDR3 has 13 amino acids. Of the read, only the CDR3 DNA is kept; its 39 bases are in frame from base 1. The donors were healthy, HIV-negative adults with no recently reported acute infections or vaccinations. Only Caucasian adults living in Nashville, Tennessee, USA were represented among the donors. CD4+ T cells were enriched by magnetic negative selection, after which naive cells were positively selected on CD45RA and the negative fraction was taken as the memory subset. Blood was collected by leukapheresis, and PBMCs were isolated by Ficoll-Histopaque density gradient centrifugation and then cryopreserved in liquid nitrogen vapor phase. Purity and quantity of every magnetically sorted T cell population were checked by analytical flow cytometry. Genomic DNA was isolated from each sorted fraction and quantified by UV absorbance on a Nanodrop 2000c.

Using the deep immunoSEQ assay, multiplex PCR amplified TCR CDR3 regions from genomic DNA. Extracted genomic DNA from each cell subset was spread evenly across all wells of several immunoSEQ 96-well plates, with each plate serving as a replicate. For sorted subsets, around 200 ng genomic DNA, equal to some 28,000 T cell genomes, was loaded into each replicate PCR. Purified libraries were measured with a Qubit 3.0 fluorometer, size-checked on a Bioanalyzer 2100, and measured again with the KAPA Library Quantification kit. Every immunoSEQ 96-well plate was sequenced on a separate single-read 150-cycle Illumina NextSeq 550 flow cell. The paper's processing steps were these. Because the immunoSEQ output held only junctional sequences and lacked quality scores, the filtering could not match the filtering applied to full-length reads. Sequences were annotated with PyIR, a Python wrapper for IgBLAST v1.9, and V/J genes and CDR3 were assigned using IMGT germline references. Reads were filtered out if the reads had weak V/J assignments (E-value above 1e-6), no CDR3, stop codons, out-of-frame junctions, or ambiguous translated residues. A V3J clonotype was defined by an identical inferred V gene, J gene, and CDR3 amino acid sequence. Percentage overlap between repertoires was calculated by dividing the number of shared unique clonotypes by the size of the smaller repertoire. RTK rarefaction, the Chao1 estimator, and Recon v2.1 estimates of unobserved clonotypes were used to assess repertoire richness. Generation probabilities for all TCRbeta clonotypes obtained by the gDNA method from a handful of donors were computed using OLGA. Entries here come from immuneACCESS through TCRdb and include only in-frame sequences with V and J called. Some clones fail to appear in such tables; in the studies checked, an unresolved V gene covers under half of the shortfall, and the cause of the remainder is unknown. The V and J calls and clone size were taken over from that table, and D and trimming were inferred from the DNA. Here the sample has under 850,000 clones; 55% to 75% occur a single time. The biggest ten clones account for 1.8% of the sample.

Overall study outcomes, separate from this receptor: Estimated clonotype richness was generally larger for naive than for memory subsets. Incomplete sequencing was indicated by rarefaction of sorted-subset datasets, despite the large sequencing depth. Pairwise subsampling led to the expectation that sequencing depth would affect the degree of clonotype sharing among donors. The small number of donors limited the genetic and exposure-history diversity represented. Compared with non-shared clonotypes, the clonotypes found in all four sorted-subset donors had higher generation probabilities. Across a few donors, approximately 5% of naive CD4, approximately 3.5% of naive CD8, around 2.1% of memory CD4, and approximately 0.4% of memory CD8 clonotypes were shared. Sampling was restricted to blood, and TCR repertoires in tissue are likely to differ from TCR repertoires in blood.

Worth noting for this clone: The antigen it binds to is not known. No much larger clone is present one base from it, and per-base qualities are unavailable.

The source material was memory CD4+ T cells sorted from blood. This sample's cell subset or site label indicates: CD45RA-negative fraction. This receptor was obtained from a woman aged 25-40 years in good health. The rearrangement combines TRBV15 with TRBJ2-2, with the D segment identity uncertain. CDR3 protein: CATSPFNTGELFF. At the DNA level, the sequence is TGTGCCACCAGCCCGTTTAACACCGGGGAGCTGTTTTTT.